The rows below give T cell receptor beta chains drawn from one sample of a study of T cells in Graves' hyperthyroidism and ophthalmopathy. One entry per CDR3 protein results from TCRdb running MiXCR on the multiplex PCR reads. The sample has about 300,000 distinct CDR3 sequences; about an eighth are singletons. What was sequenced was blood. These receptors were taken from a woman in her thirties with Graves' hyperthyroidism that later progressed to Graves' ophthalmopathy. Each CDR3 is given with its conserved first and last residue. D genes are given only for firm matches. Not every row has a clone size; where given, it reads once, few, many or a size class.

TRBV11-2,many,NA,TRBJ1-1,CASSLDRSLNTEAFF,TGTGCCAGCAGCTTAGACCGAAGCCTTAACACTGAAGCTTTCTTT
TRBV20-1,many,NA,TRBJ2-5,CSAARDPRETQYF,TGCAGTGCTGCACGGGACCCTAGGGAGACCCAGTACTTC
TRBV7-2,many,NA,TRBJ2-3,CASSSPPDTQYF,TGTGCCAGCAGCTCCCCCCCAGATACGCAGTATTTT
TRBV4-1,few,NA,TRBJ1-1,CASSLSLGVEAFF,TGCGCCAGCAGCCTAAGCTTGGGGGTTGAAGCTTTCTTT
TRBV18,few,NA,TRBJ2-2,CASSHRDRELFF,TGTGCCAGCTCACATAGGGACCGGGAGCTGTTTTTT
TRBV28,NA,TRBD1,TRBJ1-1,CASSLIKGATEAFF,TGTGCCAGCAGTTTGATAAAGGGGGCAACTGAAGCTTTCTTT
TRBV7-2,many,TRBD2,TRBJ2-1,CASSLGTTAEQFF,TGTGCCAGCAGCTTGGGGACTACAGCGGAGCAGTTCTTC
TRBV7-2,many,TRBD2,TRBJ2-5,CASSFPGLAGEKTQYF,TGTGCCAGCAGCTTCCCCGGACTAGCGGGCGAAAAGACCCAGTACTTC
TRBV20-1,many,NA,TRBJ2-5,CSARGDSSQETQYF,TGCAGTGCTAGAGGCGACAGCTCCCAAGAGACCCAGTACTTC
TRBV9,NA,TRBD1,TRBJ2-6,CASSIRTGDPSGANVLTF,TGTGCCAGCAGCATCCGGACAGGGGACCCCTCCGGGGCCAACGTCCTGACTTTC
TRBV11-2,many,NA,TRBJ2-7,CASLEGPDYEQYF,TGTGCCAGTTTGGAGGGCCCCGACTACGAGCAGTACTTC
TRBV19,few,TRBD2,TRBJ2-6,CASSLRGMGPPPGANVLTF,TGTGCCAGTAGTTTGCGGGGGATGGGACCCCCTCCTGGGGCCAACGTCCTGACTTTC
TRBV20-1,many,NA,TRBJ2-5,CSASRPGENYETQYF,TGCAGTGCTAGTCGGCCAGGGGAAAATTATGAGACCCAGTACTTC
TRBV27,NA,TRBD2,TRBJ2-1,CASSPSGSRNEQFF,TGTGCCAGCAGTCCTAGCGGGAGTCGCAATGAGCAGTTCTTC
TRBV28,many,TRBD1,TRBJ1-4,CASSLGTGGSEKLFF,TGTGCCAGCAGTTTGGGGACAGGGGGCAGTGAAAAACTGTTTTTT
TRBV20-1,many,TRBD2,TRBJ2-5,CSASGSGKQETQYF,TGCAGTGCTAGTGGTAGCGGGAAACAAGAGACCCAGTACTTC
TRBV7-3,many,TRBD1,TRBJ2-1,CASSSQGAGNEQFF,TGTGCCAGCAGCTCACAGGGGGCTGGGAATGAGCAGTTCTTC
TRBV27,few,NA,TRBJ2-6,CASSLAGTPVLPGANVLTF,TGTGCCAGCAGTCTGGCCGGGACACCCGTTCTCCCTGGGGCCAACGTCCTGACTTTC
TRBV12-3/TRBV12-4,many,NA,TRBJ2-1,CASTTRAAYNEQFF,TGTGCCAGTACCACCAGGGCGGCCTACAATGAGCAGTTCTTC
TRBV15,few,NA,TRBJ1-3,CATSRDEEPRNTIYF,TGTGCCACCAGCAGAGATGAGGAGCCGAGAAACACCATATATTTT
TRBV2,NA,NA,TRBJ1-1,CASSGGTSGTEAFF,TGTGCCAGCAGTGGAGGGACTAGCGGCACTGAAGCTTTCTTT
TRBV7-2,many,NA,TRBJ1-1,CASSLGGWTEAFF,TGTGCCAGCAGTTTGGGGGGTTGGACTGAAGCTTTCTTT
TRBV20-1,many,TRBD1,TRBJ1-1,CSGVRGANTEAFF,TGCAGTGGTGTCAGGGGGGCGAACACTGAAGCTTTCTTT
TRBV7-9,many,NA,TRBJ1-2,CASSLAQGNYGYTF,TGTGCCAGCAGCTTAGCGCAGGGGAACTATGGCTACACCTTC
TRBV7-9,many,NA,TRBJ2-7,CASSSAWDYEQYF,TGTGCCAGCAGCTCCGCCTGGGACTACGAGCAGTACTTC
TRBV14,NA,TRBD2,TRBJ2-7,CASSRYGTSGSYEQYF,TGTGCCAGCAGTCGATACGGGACTAGCGGCTCCTACGAGCAGTACTTC
TRBV15,many,NA,TRBJ1-5,CATSRVNSNQPQHF,TGTGCCACCAGCAGGGTCAATAGCAATCAGCCCCAGCATTTT
TRBV3-1,NA,TRBD1,TRBJ1-1,CASSLGTGASWTEAFF,TGTGCCAGCAGCCTTGGGACAGGGGCCAGCTGGACTGAAGCTTTCTTT
TRBV7-2,many,TRBD2,TRBJ2-7,CASSLRAASGPGEQYF,TGTGCCAGCAGCTTACGGGCAGCTAGCGGACCAGGGGAGCAGTACTTC
TRBV4-2,few,TRBD2,TRBJ2-7,CASSQEETAGGPYEQYF,TGTGCCAGCAGCCAAGAAGAAACGGCGGGAGGCCCCTACGAGCAGTACTTC
TRBV28,many,NA,TRBJ2-4,CASTPHQGSLAKNIQYF,TGTGCCAGCACCCCTCATCAGGGGTCTCTAGCCAAAAACATTCAGTACTTC
TRBV7-8,many,NA,TRBJ1-2,CASSLARTVSAYGYTF,TGTGCCAGCAGCTTAGCAAGGACAGTTTCTGCATATGGCTACACCTTC
TRBV15,few,NA,TRBJ2-6,CATSTPGANVLTF,TGTGCCACGAGCACCCCTGGGGCCAACGTCCTGACTTTC
TRBV5-1,many,NA,TRBJ1-1,CASSLEGENTEAFF,TGCGCCAGCAGCTTGGAAGGGGAGAACACTGAAGCTTTCTTT
TRBV29-1,many,NA,TRBJ1-4,CSVGLPGPRGATNEKLFF,TGCAGCGTTGGGCTTCCGGGCCCTCGGGGCGCAACTAATGAAAAACTGTTTTTT
TRBV30,many,NA,TRBJ1-3,CAWSSDGGNTIYF,TGTGCCTGGAGTTCGGACGGTGGAAACACCATATATTTT
TRBV28,NA,NA,TRBJ2-7,CASSLAGNLYEQYF,TGTGCCAGCAGTTTAGCGGGGAACCTTTACGAGCAGTACTTC
TRBV6-2/TRBV6-3,many,NA,TRBJ2-2,CASSTLAPNTGELFF,TGTGCCAGCAGTACTCTAGCGCCCAACACCGGGGAGCTGTTTTTT
TRBV7-9,many,TRBD2,TRBJ2-1,CASSPQWGTSGMSSYNEQFF,TGTGCCAGCAGCCCCCAATGGGGGACTAGCGGGATGAGCTCCTACAATGAGCAGTTCTTC
TRBV14,many,NA,TRBJ2-2,CASSQDPHTGELFF,TGTGCCAGCAGCCAAGATCCGCACACCGGGGAGCTGTTTTTT
TRBV11-2,many,NA,TRBJ1-2,CASSSQAANYTF,TGTGCCAGCAGCTCCCAGGCAGCGAACTACACCTTC
TRBV30,many,NA,TRBJ1-3,CASSISGNTIYF,TGTGCCTCAAGTATATCCGGAAACACCATATATTTT
TRBV7-6,NA,TRBD2,TRBJ2-7,CASSLPGPGLAGGPNEQYF,TGTGCCAGCAGCTTACCAGGTCCGGGACTAGCGGGAGGGCCCAACGAGCAGTACTTC